This paragraph reports one T cell receptor (beta chain). Its antigen is as yet unknown. TCRdb's copy holds only in-frame clones and misses some; the assay was immunoSEQ multiplex PCR. The table shows about 93,000 clones, with 90% to 95% occurring only once. These data come from a study of graft-versus-host responses after intestinal transplantation. Turning to the study itself: Every recipient underwent anti-thymocyte globulin induction, then tacrolimus and steroids for three to four years. Study-level points and caveats: Ileal or blood samples showed some GvH clones first, and such clones were also found in recipient marrow. Patients who carried graft-donor T cell macrochimerism also had high graft-versus-host to host-versus-graft clonal ratios in their allografts. Early post-transplant falls in HvG clones accompanied the peak levels of circulating GvH clones.

This receptor was obtained from a human donor who received an intestinal transplant. Specimen: unstimulated CD8+ T cells sorted from spleen or lymph node cells, collected before intestinal transplant.

CDR3: CASSLLAGLNTEAFF. The CDR3 DNA reads as TGCGCCAGCAGCTTGCTTGCCGGGTTGAACACTGAAGCTTTCTTT. The gene calls are TRBV5-1 and TRBJ1-1; D is uncertain. The CDR3 has 15 amino acids. V lost 1 base and J lost 0, with 10 bases in between. Germline V lookup: CDR1 SGHRS, CDR2 YFSETQ.